This TCR beta chain was sequenced in a study of T cell responses to AZD1222 COVID-19 vaccine. Study-level results: Just a handful of AZD1222 recipients were seropositive at baseline. Per reports, nearly half of all spike-specific TCRs target regions that are unmutated in variants. Vaccine-associated CD4 TCRs spanned spike, dominant at 160-218 and 743-854.

Trimming removed 3 bases from V and 8 bases from J; junction bases left unmatched: 5. Germline lookup yields CDR1 KGHSH and CDR2 LQKENI. The CDR3 runs 14 residues. Clones were sequenced by immunoSEQ multiplex PCR, and TCRdb holds only the in-frame ones, with some missing. Of 200,000 or so clones listed, about 92% are singletons. As regards this clone: Its antigen is not known.

The J gene is TRBJ1-1, the V gene TRBV18, with 11 bases that match TRBD1. This specimen was peripheral blood, taken on day 0 of AZD1222 vaccination. This receptor was identified in an adult in good health. Here the CDR3 DNA reads TGTGCCAGCTCACCCCGGGACAGGGGGGCAGAAGCTTTCTTT. Translation gives CASSPRDRGAEAFF.